A selection of T cell receptor beta chains follows, all from one sample in a study of immune cell composition in non-small cell lung cancer. Using immunoSEQ multiplex PCR, the repertoire was profiled, and TCRdb retains in-frame clones only, with some absent. The sample shows 9,500 to 10,000 clones, about two thirds of them seen only once. Sequencing input: lung tumor tissue. Receptors were obtained from a human donor with non-small cell lung cancer. Both conserved end residues are part of each CDR3. The order of the fields is J gene, D gene, V gene, clone size, CDR3 DNA, CDR3 protein. The D gene is left open where the match is weak. The size of a clone is reported for some rows only, either as once, few or many, or as a class for expanded clones.

>TRBJ2-7|TRBD1|TRBV6-5|.
TGTGCCAGCAGTTACTTGACAGGGAACAACAAGCAGTACTTC
CASSYLTGNNKQYF
>TRBJ1-1|TRBD1|TRBV5-1|once
TGCGCCAGCAGCTCAACCGGGACAGTCAACACTGAAGCTTTCTTT
CASSSTGTVNTEAFF
>TRBJ2-7|.|TRBV2|.
TGTGCCAGCAGTGAGAACAGGGATTGGTACGAGCAGTACTTC
CASSENRDWYEQYF
>TRBJ1-6|.|TRBV6-5|.
TGTGCCAGCTTGGAGAGCTCCTATAATTCACCCCTCCACTTT
CASLESSYNSPLHF
>TRBJ2-2|.|TRBV7-8|once
TGTGCCAGCAGCAAGGCTAGGGGGACCGGGGAGCTGTTTTTT
CASSKARGTGELFF
>TRBJ2-7|TRBD1|TRBV7-2|once
TGTGCCAGCAGCCGGACAGGGGGATATGAGCAGTACTTC
CASSRTGGYEQYF
>TRBJ2-7|TRBD1|TRBV10-3|.
TGTGCCATCAGTGAAAACCCTCATGGTCAGGGGGAGTCCTACGAGCAGTACTTC
CAISENPHGQGESYEQYF
>TRBJ1-1|.|TRBV20-1|.
TGCAGTGCTACACCCGGGAGGGAAGCTTTCTTT
CSATPGREAFF
>TRBJ1-2|.|TRBV7-2|.
TGTGCCAGCAGCTTAGTTTCTGACCGGAGAGCCTTATCCTATGGCTACACCTTC
CASSLVSDRRALSYGYTF
>TRBJ1-3|TRBD1|TRBV18|.
TGTGCCAGCTCACCGGGACAGACCGTAGGAAACACCATATATTTT
CASSPGQTVGNTIYF
>TRBJ1-1|.|TRBV6-5|.
TGTGCCAGCAGTTACTCCCGACTGTTGAACACTGAAGCTTTCTTT
CASSYSRLLNTEAFF
>TRBJ2-7|.|TRBV30|few
TGTGCCTGGACTCGGATCTCCTACGAGCAGTACTTC
CAWTRISYEQYF
>TRBJ1-2|.|TRBV28|.
TGTGCCAGCAGTTCCCCGGCGGATTGGCGAACTAACTATGGCTACACCTTC
CASSSPADWRTNYGYTF
>TRBJ1-1|.|TRBV19|.
TGTGCCACAAAAGACGGGGATACTGAAGCTTTCTTT
CATKDGDTEAFF
>TRBJ2-1|.|TRBV5-6|.
TGTGCCAGCAGCCCGCTCCGAAACGAGCAGTTCTTC
CASSPLRNEQFF
>TRBJ2-1|.|TRBV6-6|.
TGTGCCAGCAGTTACCGGGCGGGGGAGCAGTTCTTC
CASSYRAGEQFF
>TRBJ2-5|.|TRBV6-5|few
TGTGCCAGCAGTTACCAGGTAGTGCAGACCCAGTACTTC
CASSYQVVQTQYF
>TRBJ2-7|.|TRBV5-8|.
TGTGCCAGCAGCTTGCCGCAAAGAAGGGAGCAGTACTTC
CASSLPQRREQYF
>TRBJ2-3|.|TRBV6-6|.
TGTGCCAGCAGTTACTCGGAGGGATATACAGATACGCAGTATTTT
CASSYSEGYTDTQYF
>TRBJ1-5|TRBD1|TRBV7-6|.
TGTGCCAGCAGCTTAGGGACAGGGGTCCGCTGGCAGCCCCAGCATTTT
CASSLGTGVRWQPQHF
>TRBJ2-7|.|TRBV11-3|.
TGTGCCAGCAGCTTAGGAACGGGGACCTCCTACGAGCAGTACTTC
CASSLGTGTSYEQYF
>TRBJ1-6|TRBD1|TRBV9|few
TGTGCCAAACCACGGGACAGGGTTGCTTCACCCCTCCACTTT
CAKPRDRVASPLHF
>TRBJ2-7|TRBD1|TRBV9|medium-sized
TGTGCCAGCAGCTCGGGACAGGGAATCGAGCAGTACTTC
CASSSGQGIEQYF
>TRBJ2-5|.|TRBV7-2|.
TGTGCCAGCAGCTTAATCACCCTCGAGCAGACCCAGTACTTC
CASSLITLEQTQYF
>TRBJ1-1|.|TRBV15|medium-sized
TGTGCCACCAGTCTCGGGTTAGCCACTGAAGCTTTCTTT
CATSLGLATEAFF
>TRBJ2-1|.|TRBV11-3|.
TGTGCCAGCAGCTTTTACGGGGAAGATGAGCAGTTCTTC
CASSFYGEDEQFF
>TRBJ2-5|TRBD2|TRBV5-1|.
TGCGCCAGCAGCTTGAGTGGCATGTTTTCGGGGGGGTCTATTTACTTC
CASSLSGMFSGGSIYF
>TRBJ2-1|TRBD2|TRBV5-1|.
TGCGCCAGCAGCTTTCGGACTAGCGGGGGGGCCCATGAGCAGTTCTTC
CASSFRTSGGAHEQFF
>TRBJ2-3|.|TRBV9|.
TGTGCCAGCAGCGTAAGGCCCAGCACAGATACGCAGTATTTT
CASSVRPSTDTQYF
>TRBJ2-7|.|TRBV14|.
TGTGCCAGCAGCCAAGATAGTGGAGAGGGGCTATACGAGCAGTACTTC
CASSQDSGEGLYEQYF
>TRBJ1-2|TRBD1|TRBV6-6|.
TGTGCCAGCAGTCCGCAACCCACAGGGGGAGGCTACACCTTC
CASSPQPTGGGYTF
>TRBJ2-7|TRBD1|TRBV11-2|few
TGTGCCAGCAGCTTAGGCCGGGACAGGGGGGCCTACGAGCAGTACTTC
CASSLGRDRGAYEQYF
>TRBJ2-2|.|TRBV29-1|.
TGCAGCGTTGAAATTCGGAGGGAACACCGGAACACCGGGGAGCTGTTTTTT
CSVEIRREHRNTGELFF
>TRBJ1-3|.|TRBV6-6|.
TGTGCCAGCAGTTACTCAGGGGAATTGGCTGGAAACACCATATATTTT
CASSYSGELAGNTIYF
>TRBJ1-4|TRBD1|TRBV29-1|few
TGCAGCGTAGCCCAGGGGGCGGGTAATGAAAAACTGTTTTTT
CSVAQGAGNEKLFF
>TRBJ1-2|.|TRBV18|.
TGTGCCAGCTCACCCAATCCAAAGTCGAGCGGCTACACCTTC
CASSPNPKSSGYTF
>TRBJ1-1|.|TRBV4-1|few
TGCGCCAGCAGCCAAGATCGGGCCCTATTGGGCACTGAAGCTTTCTTT
CASSQDRALLGTEAFF
>TRBJ2-1|.|TRBV9|.
TGTGCCAGCAGCGCAGGGATCAGGGTAGATGAGCAGTTCTTC
CASSAGIRVDEQFF
>TRBJ1-1|.|TRBV11-2|.
TGTGCCAGCAGCTTAGAATCCCGGGGTACGGGAGCTTTCTTT
CASSLESRGTGAFF
>TRBJ2-6|.|TRBV7-8|.
TGTGCCAGCAGCTTATCTGCTGGGGCCAACGTCCTGACTTTC
CASSLSAGANVLTF
>TRBJ1-1|.|TRBV29-1|once
TGCAGCGTTGACGGCCACACTGAAGCTTTCTTT
CSVDGHTEAFF
>TRBJ1-6|.|TRBV2|.
TGTGCCAGCAGTGAAGCGATTAGGAGGGGCCAGACAGGACAAACCTATAATTCACCCCTCCACTTT
CASSEAIRRGQTGQTYNSPLHF